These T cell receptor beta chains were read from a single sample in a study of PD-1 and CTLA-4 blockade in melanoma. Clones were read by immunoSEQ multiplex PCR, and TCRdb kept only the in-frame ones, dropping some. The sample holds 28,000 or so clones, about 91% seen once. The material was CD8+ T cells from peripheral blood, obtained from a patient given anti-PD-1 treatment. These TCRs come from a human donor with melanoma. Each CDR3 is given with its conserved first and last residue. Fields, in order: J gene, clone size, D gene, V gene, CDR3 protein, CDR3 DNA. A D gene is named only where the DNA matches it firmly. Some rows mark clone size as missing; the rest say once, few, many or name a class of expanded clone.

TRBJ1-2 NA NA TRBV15 CATSRPGDATNYGYTF TGTGCCACCAGCAGACCGGGGGACGCCACTAACTATGGCTACACCTTC
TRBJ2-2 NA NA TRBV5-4 CASSPRGSNTGELFF TGTGCCAGCAGCCCACGAGGGAGTAACACCGGGGAGCTGTTTTTT
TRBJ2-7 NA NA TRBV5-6 CASSFSPDEQYF TGTGCCAGCAGCTTTAGTCCCGACGAGCAGTACTTC
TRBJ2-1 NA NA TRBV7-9 CASSSILVDEQFF TGTGCCAGCAGTTCTATCCTAGTCGATGAGCAGTTCTTC
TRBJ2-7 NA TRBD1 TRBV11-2 CASSLEGDRANEQYF TGTGCCAGCAGCTTAGAGGGGGACAGGGCTAACGAGCAGTACTTC
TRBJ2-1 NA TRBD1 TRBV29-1 CSVEKQGAGNNEQFF TGCAGCGTTGAAAAGCAGGGGGCCGGGAACAATGAGCAGTTCTTC
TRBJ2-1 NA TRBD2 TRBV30 CAWIPLPGAGYNEQFF TGTGCCTGGATTCCCCTCCCGGGAGCGGGGTACAATGAGCAGTTCTTC
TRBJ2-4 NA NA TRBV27 CATWGEAKNIQYF TGTGCCACTTGGGGGGAAGCCAAAAACATTCAGTACTTC
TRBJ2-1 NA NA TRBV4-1 CASSQVPSPGQFF TGCGCCAGCAGCCAAGTTCCCTCTCCGGGGCAGTTCTTC
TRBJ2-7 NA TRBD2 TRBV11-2 CASSPGLAGDYEQYF TGTGCCAGCAGCCCGGGACTAGCGGGAGACTACGAGCAGTACTTC
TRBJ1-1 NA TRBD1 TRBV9 CASSGQGTPEAFF TGTGCCAGCAGCGGACAGGGGACCCCTGAAGCTTTCTTT
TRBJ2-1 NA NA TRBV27 CASSPLETDEQFF TGTGCCAGCAGTCCCTTGGAGACCGATGAGCAGTTCTTC
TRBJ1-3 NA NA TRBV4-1 CASSHVGSGNTIYF TGCGCCAGCAGCCACGTAGGCTCTGGAAACACCATATATTTT
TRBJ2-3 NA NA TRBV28 CASTLRGADTQYF TGTGCCAGCACCCTGAGGGGGGCAGATACGCAGTATTTT
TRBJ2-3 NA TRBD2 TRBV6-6 CASRGRATTDTQYF TGTGCCAGCAGGGGGAGGGCCACCACAGATACGCAGTATTTT
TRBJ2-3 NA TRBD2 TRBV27 CASSSLLAGHLTQYF TGTGCCAGCAGTTCGTTACTAGCGGGACACCTTACGCAGTATTTT
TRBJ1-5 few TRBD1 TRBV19 CASSIGTGNQPQHF TGTGCCAGTAGTATTGGGACAGGGAATCAGCCCCAGCATTTT
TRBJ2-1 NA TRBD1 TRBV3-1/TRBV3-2 CASSQEGTESSYNEQFF TGTGCCAGCAGCCAAGAGGGGACAGAAAGCTCCTACAATGAGCAGTTCTTC
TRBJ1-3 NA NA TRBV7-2 CASSSVSGNTIYF TGTGCCAGCAGCTCGGTCTCTGGAAACACCATATATTTT
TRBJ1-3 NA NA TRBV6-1 CASSGTDTFSGNTIYF TGTGCCAGCAGTGGGACGGATACCTTCTCTGGAAACACCATATATTTT
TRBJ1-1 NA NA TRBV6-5 CASRDNTEAFF TGTGCCAGCAGAGACAACACTGAAGCTTTCTTT
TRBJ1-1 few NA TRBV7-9 CASTPGVSTEAFF TGTGCCAGCACCCCGGGTGTTTCAACTGAAGCTTTCTTT
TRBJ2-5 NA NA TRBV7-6 CASSNNQETQYF TGTGCCAGCAGCAACAACCAAGAGACCCAGTACTTC
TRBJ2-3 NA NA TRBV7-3 CASSLVLSRNTDTQYF TGTGCCAGCAGCTTAGTTCTGTCGCGTAACACAGATACGCAGTATTTT
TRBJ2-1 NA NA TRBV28 CASSLGPPTKQFF TGTGCCAGCAGTTTAGGTCCCCCTACAAAGCAGTTCTTC
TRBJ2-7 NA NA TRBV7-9 CASSLGESYEQYF TGTGCCAGCAGCTTGGGCGAATCCTACGAGCAGTACTTC
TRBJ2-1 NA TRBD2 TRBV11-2 CASSRGLAGQGQFF TGTGCCAGCAGCAGGGGACTAGCGGGCCAAGGGCAGTTCTTC
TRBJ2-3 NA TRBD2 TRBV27 CASSPLLAGGSADTQYF TGTGCCAGCAGTCCGCTACTAGCGGGAGGGAGCGCAGATACGCAGTATTTT
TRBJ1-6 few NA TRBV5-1 CASSFDTLNSPLHF TGCGCCAGCAGTTTCGACACGTTAAATTCACCCCTCCACTTT
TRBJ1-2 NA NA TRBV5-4 CASSYQQGSPEGYTF TGTGCCAGCAGCTACCAACAGGGAAGTCCTGAGGGTTACACCTTC
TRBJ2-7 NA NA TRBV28 CASTLRGGARSYEQYF TGTGCCAGCACTCTCAGGGGGGGGGCCCGCTCCTACGAGCAGTACTTC
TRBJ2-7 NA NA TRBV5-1 CASSLGHSPDYEQYF TGCGCCAGCAGCTTGGGACACAGCCCCGACTACGAGCAGTACTTC
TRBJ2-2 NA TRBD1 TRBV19 CASTPRAITGDTGELFF TGTGCCAGTACCCCAAGGGCGATTACAGGGGACACCGGGGAGCTGTTTTTT
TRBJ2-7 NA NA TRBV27 CASSWGEEQYF TGTGCCAGCAGTTGGGGGGAGGAGCAGTACTTC
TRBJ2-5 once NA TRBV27 CASSLKGGTQYF TGTGCTAGCAGTTTGAAGGGAGGGACCCAGTACTTC
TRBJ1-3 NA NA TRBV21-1 CASSKGRTGNTIYF TGTGCCAGCAGCAAAGGGCGTACTGGAAACACCATATATTTT
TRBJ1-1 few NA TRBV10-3 CAIRDPNTEAFF TGTGCCATCAGAGACCCGAACACTGAAGCTTTCTTT
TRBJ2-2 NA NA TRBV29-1 CSVEERDSAGELFF TGCAGCGTTGAAGAGAGGGATAGCGCCGGGGAGCTGTTTTTT
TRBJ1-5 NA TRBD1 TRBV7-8 CASSSGQGLQPQHF TGTGCCAGCAGCTCGGGACAGGGACTTCAGCCCCAGCATTTT
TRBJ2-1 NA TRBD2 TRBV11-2 CASSTRLAGGWDEQFF TGTGCCAGCAGCACCAGACTAGCGGGAGGGTGGGATGAGCAGTTCTTC
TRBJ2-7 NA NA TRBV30 CAWRDEGRGEQYF TGTGCCTGGAGAGATGAGGGCCGTGGGGAGCAGTACTTC
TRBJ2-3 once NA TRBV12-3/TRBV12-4 CASSFPSTDTQYF TGTGCCAGCAGTTTCCCAAGCACAGATACGCAGTATTTT
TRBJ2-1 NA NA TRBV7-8 CASATQTGNEQFF TGTGCCAGCGCCACTCAAACAGGGAATGAGCAGTTCTTC
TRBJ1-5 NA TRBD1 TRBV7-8 CASSLHRGLESNQPQHF TGTGCCAGCAGCCTCCACAGGGGGCTTGAGAGCAATCAGCCCCAGCATTTT
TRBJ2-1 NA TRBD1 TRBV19 CASTGTGLNEQFF TGTGCCAGTACCGGGACAGGGTTAAATGAGCAGTTCTTC